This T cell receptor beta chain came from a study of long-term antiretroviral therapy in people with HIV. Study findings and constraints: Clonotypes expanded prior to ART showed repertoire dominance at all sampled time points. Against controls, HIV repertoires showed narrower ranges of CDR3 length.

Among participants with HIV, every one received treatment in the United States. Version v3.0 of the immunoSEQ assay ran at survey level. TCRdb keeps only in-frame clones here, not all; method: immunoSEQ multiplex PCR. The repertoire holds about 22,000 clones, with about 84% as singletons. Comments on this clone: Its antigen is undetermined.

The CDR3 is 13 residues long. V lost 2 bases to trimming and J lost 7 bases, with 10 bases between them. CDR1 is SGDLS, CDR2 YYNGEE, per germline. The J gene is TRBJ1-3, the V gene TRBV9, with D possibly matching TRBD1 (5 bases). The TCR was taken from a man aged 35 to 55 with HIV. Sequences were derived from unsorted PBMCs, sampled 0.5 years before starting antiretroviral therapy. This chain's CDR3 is CASSVQGSNTIYF. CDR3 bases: TGTGCCAGCAGCGTCCAGGGTTCGAACACCATATATTTT.